The T cell receptor (beta chain) under discussion was sequenced for a study of cytomegalovirus exposure and HLA in healthy donors. The study's findings and limits: TCR beta chains numbering some 160 were designated cytomegalovirus-associated. The finding came from a later analysis; first-cohort TCR clusters tended to co-occur in the 110 or so validation repertoires.

With 0 bases removed from V and 7 bases from J, the gap between germline ends came to 13 bases. Per the germline V gene, CDR1 is SGHDT and CDR2 is YYEEEE. This CDR3 spans 15 amino acids. To note about this clone: Its antigen is as yet unknown.

Only in-frame clones appear in the TCRdb table, and some are missing; sequencing was by immunoSEQ multiplex PCR. The data show tens of thousands of clones, approximately 94% seen once. The chain combines TRBV5-6 with TRBJ1-4, with a possible D match to TRBD1 (6 bases). This clonotype was obtained from a man aged 18 to 30 in good health and CMV-seropositive. The source material was PBMCs. This CDR3 is CASSLAGGPGEKLFF. The CDR3 bases are TGTGCCAGCAGCTTGGCCGGGGGGCCTGGTGAAAAACTGTTTTTT.